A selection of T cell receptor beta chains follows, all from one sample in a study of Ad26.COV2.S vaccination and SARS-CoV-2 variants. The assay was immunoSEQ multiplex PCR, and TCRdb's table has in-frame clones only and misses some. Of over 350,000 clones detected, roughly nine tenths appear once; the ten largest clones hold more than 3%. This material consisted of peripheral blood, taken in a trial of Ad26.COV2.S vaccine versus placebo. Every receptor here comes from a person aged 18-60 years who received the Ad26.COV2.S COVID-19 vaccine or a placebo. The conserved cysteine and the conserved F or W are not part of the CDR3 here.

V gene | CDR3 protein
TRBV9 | ASSVAGTGGQEFYGYT
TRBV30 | AWRPRTLGTEAF
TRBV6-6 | ASSYPQHNEKLF
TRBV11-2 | ASSLLGQGGEKLF
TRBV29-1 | SVNTIGFEKLF
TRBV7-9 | ASSLGGGYTDTQY
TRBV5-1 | ASSLAGGTGSYEQY
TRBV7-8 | ASCYGQPSGNTIY
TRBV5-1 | ASSPTERGPTYEQY
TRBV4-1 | ASRRQAGTEAF
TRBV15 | ATSREVDSMNTEAF
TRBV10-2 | ASDPQGRRYNEQF
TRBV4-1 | ASSQRFGPNSPLH
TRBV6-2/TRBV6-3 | ASSWGPGLAGFEQY
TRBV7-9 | ASSLGGGPNNEQF
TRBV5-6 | ASSLTQGSGYT
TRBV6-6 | ASSYTDGGDEQY
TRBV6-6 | ASSYLGLGIGGYT
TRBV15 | ATSRSTGDNSPLH
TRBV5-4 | ASSLLGGGSTDTQY
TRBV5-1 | ASSVSAGVNTEAF
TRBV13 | ASSLEIDNEQF
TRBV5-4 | ASSLGGKGAKEAF